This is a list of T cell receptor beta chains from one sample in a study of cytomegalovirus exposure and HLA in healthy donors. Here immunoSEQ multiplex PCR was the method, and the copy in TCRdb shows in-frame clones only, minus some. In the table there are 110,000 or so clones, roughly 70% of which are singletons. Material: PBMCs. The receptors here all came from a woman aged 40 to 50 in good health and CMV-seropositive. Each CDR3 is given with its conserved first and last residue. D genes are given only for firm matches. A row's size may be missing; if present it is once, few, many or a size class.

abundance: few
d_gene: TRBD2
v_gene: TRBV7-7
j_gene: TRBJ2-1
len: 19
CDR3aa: CASSLGLVGLPPSYNEQFF
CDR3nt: TGTGCTAGCAGCTTAGGACTAGTAGGACTCCCACCCTCCTACAATGAGCAGTTCTTC

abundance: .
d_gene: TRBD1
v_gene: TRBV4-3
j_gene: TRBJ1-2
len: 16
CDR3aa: CASSQDRQGFGYGYTF
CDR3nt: TGCGCCAGCAGCCAAGATCGACAGGGGTTCGGCTACGGCTACACCTTC

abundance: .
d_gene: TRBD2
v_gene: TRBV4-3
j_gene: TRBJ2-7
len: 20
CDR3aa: CASSHILAGESMEITYEQYF
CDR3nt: TGCGCCAGCAGCCATATACTAGCGGGGGAGAGCATGGAAATCACCTACGAGCAGTACTTC

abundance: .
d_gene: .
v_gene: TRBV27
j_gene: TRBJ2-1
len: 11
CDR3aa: CASSTLNEQFF
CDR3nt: TGTGCCAGCAGTACTCTCAATGAGCAGTTCTTC

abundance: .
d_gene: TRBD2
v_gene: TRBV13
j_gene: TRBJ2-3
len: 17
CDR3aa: CASSYRADGTSTDTQYF
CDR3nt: TGTGCCAGCAGTTACAGGGCCGACGGGACTAGTACAGATACGCAGTATTTT

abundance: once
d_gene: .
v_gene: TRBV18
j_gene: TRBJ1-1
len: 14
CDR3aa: CASSPNSGNTEAFF
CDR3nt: TGTGCCAGCTCACCCAATAGCGGGAACACTGAAGCTTTCTTT

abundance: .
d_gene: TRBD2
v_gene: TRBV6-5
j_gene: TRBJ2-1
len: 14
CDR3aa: CASSFRGGENEQFF
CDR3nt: TGTGCCAGCAGTTTTCGCGGGGGGGAAAATGAGCAGTTCTTC

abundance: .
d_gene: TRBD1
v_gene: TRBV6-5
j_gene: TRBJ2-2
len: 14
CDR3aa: CASRGTGGTGELFF
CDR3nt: TGTGCCAGCAGGGGGACAGGGGGCACCGGGGAGCTGTTTTTT

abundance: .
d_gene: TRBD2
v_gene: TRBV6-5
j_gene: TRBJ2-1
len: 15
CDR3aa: CASSYLAGMGNEQFF
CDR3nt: TGTGCCAGCAGCTATCTAGCGGGAATGGGGAATGAGCAGTTCTTC

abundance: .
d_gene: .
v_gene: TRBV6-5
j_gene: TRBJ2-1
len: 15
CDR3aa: CASSPRRDIYNEQFF
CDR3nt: TGTGCCAGCAGTCCCCGCCGGGACATTTACAATGAGCAGTTCTTC

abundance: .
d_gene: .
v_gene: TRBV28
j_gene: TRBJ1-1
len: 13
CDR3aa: CASSFGGSAEAFF
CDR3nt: TGTGCCAGCAGTTTCGGGGGAAGTGCTGAAGCTTTCTTT

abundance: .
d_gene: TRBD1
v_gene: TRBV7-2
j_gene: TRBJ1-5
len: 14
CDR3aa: CASSLGDRGQPQHF
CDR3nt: TGTGCCAGCAGCTTAGGTGACAGGGGACAGCCCCAGCATTTT

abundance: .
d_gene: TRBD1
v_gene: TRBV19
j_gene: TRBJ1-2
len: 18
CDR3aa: CASSMGGWTGQGDYGYTF
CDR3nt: TGTGCCAGTAGTATGGGGGGATGGACGGGACAGGGCGACTATGGCTACACCTTC

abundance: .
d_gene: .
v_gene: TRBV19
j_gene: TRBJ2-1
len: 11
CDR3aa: CASSIGTEQFF
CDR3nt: TGTGCCAGTAGTATAGGCACAGAGCAGTTCTTC

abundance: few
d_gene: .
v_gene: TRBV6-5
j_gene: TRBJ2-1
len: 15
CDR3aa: CASSYFGGGNNEQFF
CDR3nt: TGTGCCAGCAGTTACTTCGGGGGAGGTAACAATGAGCAGTTCTTC

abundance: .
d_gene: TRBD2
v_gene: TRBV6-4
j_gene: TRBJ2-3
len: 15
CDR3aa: CASSESLAGVDTQYF
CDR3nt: TGTGCCAGCAGTGAATCCCTAGCGGGGGTTGATACGCAGTATTTT

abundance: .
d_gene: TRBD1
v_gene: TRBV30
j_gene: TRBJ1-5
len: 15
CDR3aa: CAWSVGLRGQQPQHF
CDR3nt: TGTGCCTGGAGTGTAGGACTAAGGGGGCAACAGCCCCAGCATTTT

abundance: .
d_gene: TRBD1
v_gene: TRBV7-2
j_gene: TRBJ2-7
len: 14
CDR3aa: CASSLITGGYEQYF
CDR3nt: TGTGCCAGCAGCCTAATTACAGGGGGCTACGAGCAGTACTTC

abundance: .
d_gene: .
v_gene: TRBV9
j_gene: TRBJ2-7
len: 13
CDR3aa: CASSRGASYEQYF
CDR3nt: TGTGCCAGCAGCCGGGGGGCGTCCTACGAGCAGTACTTC

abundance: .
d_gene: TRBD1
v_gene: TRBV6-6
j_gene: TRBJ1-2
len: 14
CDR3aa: CASSYQGANYGYTF
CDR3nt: TGTGCCAGCAGTTATCAGGGGGCTAACTATGGCTACACCTTC

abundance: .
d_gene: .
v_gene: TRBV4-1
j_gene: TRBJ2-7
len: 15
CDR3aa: CASSLDSSTIYEQYF
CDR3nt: TGCGCCAGCAGCCTGGACTCCTCAACGATCTACGAGCAGTACTTC

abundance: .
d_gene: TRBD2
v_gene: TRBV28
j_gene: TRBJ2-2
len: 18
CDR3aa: CASSLRLAGDSNTGELFF
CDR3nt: TGTGCCAGCAGTTTAAGACTAGCGGGAGATTCGAACACCGGGGAGCTGTTTTTT

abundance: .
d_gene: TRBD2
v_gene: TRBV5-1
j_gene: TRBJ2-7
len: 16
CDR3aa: CASSWRGLAGRDEQYF
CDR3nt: TGCGCCAGCAGCTGGAGGGGACTAGCGGGACGGGACGAGCAGTACTTC

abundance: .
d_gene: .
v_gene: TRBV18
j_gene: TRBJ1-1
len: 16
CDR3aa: CASSPPNKDRNTEAFF
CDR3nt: TGTGCCAGCTCACCACCGAATAAGGACAGGAACACTGAAGCTTTCTTT

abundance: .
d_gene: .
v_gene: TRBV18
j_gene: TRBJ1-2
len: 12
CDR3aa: CASSDGGYGYTF
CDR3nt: TGTGCCAGCTCCGACGGGGGTTATGGCTACACCTTC